This record looks at one T cell receptor (beta chain) sequence and its context. The data are from a study of shared clonotypes between healthy human individuals. Running of the assay took place at deep level. Here immunoSEQ multiplex PCR was the method, and the copy in TCRdb shows in-frame clones only, minus some. Here the sample spans roughly 1,600,000 clones, approximately 98.5% being singletons. Trimming left V 5 bases short and J 4 bases short, with 12 bases between. The V gene's germline CDR1 is SGHRS and CDR2 YFSETQ. The CDR3 runs to 13 residues. This sequence originates from a man younger than 45 in good health. The sequenced sample was naive CD4+ T cells sorted from blood. As for subset: CD45RA+ positively selected. The chain uses TRBV5-1 and TRBJ2-5, with a weak D call TRBD1 (5 bases). The CDR3 coding sequence is TGCGCCAGCAGTGGTGGGGCCTTAGAGACCCAGTACTTC. This encodes CASSGGALETQYF.